The 27 T cell receptor beta chains below were found in one sample sequenced in a study of shared clonotypes between healthy human individuals (dated by TCRdb to about 2020). Library method: the immunoSEQ multiplex PCR assay. Sourced from immuneACCESS, this table was stored by TCRdb with only in-frame sequences that have V and J called. A share of the clones is absent; for the studies checked, an unresolved V gene accounts for under half, and the remainder has no known explanation. The sample records fewer than 600,000 clones, roughly three quarters of which are singletons. The ten largest clones represent about 13% of the sample. Sequencing was performed on PBMCs. All receptors come from a woman in her thirties or forties in good health. Some clones in this sample may be carry-over from other donors' samples.

The chain has TRBV6-6 and TRBJ2-7; D may match TRBD1 or TRBD2 (5 bases each). V was cut by 2 bases and J by 7 bases, with 15 bases left in between. Per the germline V gene, CDR1 is MNHNY and CDR2 is SVGAGI (reference sequence). This CDR3 spans 14 amino acids. CDR3 coding DNA: TGTGCCAGCAGTTACATGGGACGCGCGGCGGAGCAGTACTTC. Its translation is CASSYMGRAAEQYF.

As to this clone: Germline and junction disagree at one end, which may indicate a read error. The chain recombines TRBV4-1 with TRBJ1-1; D not resolved. Per germline, CDR1 MGHRA and CDR2 YSYEKL. CDR3 length: 10 amino acids. CDR3: CASSQKQRVF. CDR3 DNA: TGCGCCAGCAGCCAAAAACAGAGGGTCTTT.

The CDR3, as DNA: TGTGCCAGCTCACAGGGAACAGGGAGCACTGAAGCTTTCTTT. Its protein product is CASSQGTGSTEAFF. This chain links TRBV18 with TRBJ1-1; D may be TRBD1 (6 bases). This CDR3 has 14 residues. Germline V gene sequence: CDR1 KGHSH, CDR2 LQKENI. Deletions cut 4 bases from V and 4 bases from J, with 13 bases between.

The J gene is TRBJ2-7, the V gene TRBV19, with TRBD2 matching 12 bases. Per germline, CDR1 LNHDA and CDR2 SQIVND (reference sequence). The CDR3 is 15 residues long. Trimming at V came to 3 bases and at J to 4 bases, leaving 4 bases not matched to a gene. CDR3 nucleotides: TGTGCCAGTAGTATCGACGGACTAGCGGGGTACGAGCAGTACTTC. Encoded protein: CASSIDGLAGYEQYF.

The chain is built from TRBV7-2 and TRBJ1-2; D may be TRBD1 (5 bases). This CDR3 comprises 16 residues. Per the germline V gene, CDR1 is SGHTA and CDR2 is FQGNSA. The V gene lost 2 bases and the J gene lost 0 bases, with 13 bases spanning the gap. The CDR3 loop is CASSLWQGGSNYGYTF. As DNA, the CDR3 is TGTGCCAGCAGCTTATGGCAGGGCGGATCTAACTATGGCTACACCTTC.

The rearrangement links TRBV5-1 to TRBJ2-7; a weak D match, TRBD2 (6 bases). The CDR3 length is 16 residues. The V and J ends lost 0 bases and 3 bases respectively, with 16 bases between them. Germline values: CDR1 SGHRS, CDR2 YFSETQ. The CDR3 protein is CASSLVFSGSNYEQYF. Written as DNA, the CDR3 is TGCGCCAGCAGCTTGGTGTTCTCCGGGAGTAACTACGAGCAGTACTTC.

This clone occurred once. The rearrangement uses TRBV20-1 and TRBJ2-7; D not certain. CDR3 length: 11 residues. V lost 5 bases and J lost 3, with 8 bases in between. Per germline, CDR1 DFQATT and CDR2 SNEGSKA (reference sequence). The CDR3 sequence is CSAWADYEQYF. For the CDR3, the DNA is TGCAGTGCTTGGGCCGACTACGAGCAGTACTTC.

This clone was detected only once. V and J are TRBV29-1 and TRBJ2-3, with 12 bases identical to TRBD2. This CDR3 is built from 23 residues. V shed 0 bases and J 0 bases; nucleotides not matched to a gene: 22. The germline V gene has CDR1 SQVTM and CDR2 ANQGSEA. This CDR3 reads CSVEDPLRLAGGGSISSTDTQYF. The CDR3 DNA sequence: TGCAGCGTTGAAGACCCCCTTCGGCTAGCGGGAGGGGGTTCAATCTCTAGCACAGATACGCAGTATTTT.

The rearrangement joins TRBV5-1 to TRBJ2-7; D is uncertain. Germline V gene sequence: CDR1 SGHRS, CDR2 YFSETQ. The ends were cut back, 0 bases at V and 2 bases at J, with 12 bases in the middle. The CDR3 covers 15 residues. CDR3 amino acids: CASSLESYIAYEQYF. The CDR3 coding sequence is TGCGCCAGCAGCTTGGAGAGCTACATAGCCTACGAGCAGTACTTC.

The chain couples TRBV7-3 to TRBJ2-5; the D is unclear. V dropped 3 bases and J dropped 4 bases, with 9 bases sitting between them. Germline CDR1 is SGHTA and CDR2 is FQGTGA. This CDR3 spans 13 amino acids. CDR3: CASSFSVGETQYF. DNA for the CDR3: TGTGCCAGCAGCTTCAGCGTTGGAGAGACCCAGTACTTC.

This sequence joins TRBV7-2 and TRBJ2-7, with 8 bases lining up with TRBD2. Unmatched junction bases numbered 9, after V lost 2 bases and J lost 3 bases. The length of the CDR3 is 16 residues. Looked up from germline, CDR1 is SGHTA and CDR2 is FQGNSA. The CDR3 is CASSLMTSVTIYEQYF. DNA for the CDR3: TGTGCCAGCAGCTTAATGACTAGCGTAACTATCTACGAGCAGTACTTC.

V gene TRBV9 combines with J gene TRBJ2-3, with TRBD2 matching 8 bases. Germline V lookup: CDR1 SGDLS, CDR2 YYNGEE. This CDR3 has 15 residues. V was pared by 0 bases and J by 4 bases, with 4 bases of the junction left unmatched. The CDR3 loop reads CASSVDTGGPDTQYF. The CDR3 region has the DNA TGTGCCAGCAGCGTAGATACGGGAGGGCCAGATACGCAGTATTTT.

The chain has TRBV28 and TRBJ2-2; D is undetermined. V was cut by 5 bases and J by 4 bases, with 11 bases left in between. The CDR3 runs 14 residues. Germline V lookup: CDR1 MDHEN, CDR2 SYDVKM. The CDR3 loop reads CASSLDRITGELFF. CDR3 DNA sequence: TGTGCCAGCAGTCTGGACCGAATCACCGGGGAGCTGTTTTTT.

The V gene is TRBV7-9, the J gene TRBJ2-7, with D perhaps given as TRBD1 or TRBD2 (5 bases each). The germline V and J ends were trimmed by 4 bases and 7 bases, with 11 bases remaining between them. Germline V lookup: CDR1 SEHNR, CDR2 FQNEAQ (reference sequence). This CDR3 has 12 residues. The CDR3 loop reads CASSSGLGEQYF. The CDR3 DNA is TGTGCCAGCAGCTCGGGGCTGGGTGAGCAGTACTTC.

The chain links TRBV7-9 to TRBJ1-2, with a tentative D call TRBD1 (6 bases). Trimming pared 2 bases from V and 4 bases from J, leaving 11 bases between. In germline, CDR1 is SEHNR, CDR2 FQNEAQ (reference sequence). This CDR3 has 14 residues. In DNA form, the CDR3 reads TGTGCCAGCAGCTTACACAGGGATCGCTATGGCTACACCTTC. Translating gives CASSLHRDRYGYTF. The full variable domain, its missing parts supplied by reference TRBV7-9 and TRBJ1-2, is DTGVSQNPRHKITKRGQNVTFRCDPISEHNRLYWYRQTLGQGPEFLTYFQNEAQLEKSRLLSDRFSAERPKGSFSTLEIQRTEQGDSAMYLCASSLHRDRYGYTFGSGTRLTVV.

The chain has TRBV6-5 and TRBJ2-1; weak D call: TRBD1 (6 bases). This CDR3 contains 16 residues. V gave up 2 bases and J gave up 0 bases, with 11 bases separating them. CDR1 is MNHEY and CDR2 is SVGAGI in the germline V gene. The DNA of the CDR3 is TGTGCCAGCAGTTACGGGGGCCCGAGCTCCTACAATGAGCAGTTCTTC. It yields the protein CASSYGGPSSYNEQFF.

The V call is TRBV30, the J call TRBJ2-5, with D possibly matching TRBD1 (6 bases). TRBJ2-7 explains the end of the DNA better; the J call may be wrong. The CDR3 totals 15 residues. Germline V lookup: CDR1 GTSNPN, CDR2 SVGIG (reference sequence). CDR3 protein: CAWSVGGGSVYEQYF. CDR3 nucleotide sequence: TGTGCCTGGAGTGTAGGGGGTGGGAGTGTATACGAGCAGTACTTC.

This clone has only one observation. The chain has TRBV10-1 and TRBJ2-7; a possible D gene is TRBD1 (5 bases). The CDR3 is made up of 13 amino acids. Germline V lookup: CDR1 WNHNN, CDR2 SYGVQD (reference sequence). Between the trimmed V and J ends, which lost 0 bases and 4 bases, there was a span of 7 bases. The CDR3 coding sequence is TGCGCCAGCAGTGAGTCAGGGGCTTACGAGCAGTACTTC. This codes for CASSESGAYEQYF.

V usage is TRBV28 and J usage is TRBJ2-7; D not certain. This CDR3 contains 13 residues. The V end was cut by 6 bases, the J end by 3 bases, with 12 bases between. Germline loops: CDR1 MDHEN, CDR2 SYDVKM. The DNA of the CDR3 is TGTGCCAGCAGCCACGGGTGGAACTACGAGCAGTACTTC. Translated, it gives CASSHGWNYEQYF.

The gene calls are TRBV10-3 and TRBJ2-4, with D unresolved. The CDR3 length is 16 residues. Trimming took 3 bases from V and 1 from J, leaving 13 bases between them. Germline loops: CDR1 ENHRY, CDR2 SYGVKD. CDR3 bases: TGTGCCATCAGTGATAGAGCGCCTGGGGCCAAAAACATTCAGTACTTC. Encoded protein: CAISDRAPGAKNIQYF.

V usage is TRBV19 and J usage is TRBJ1-1; D perhaps matches TRBD1 (5 bases). CDR1 LNHDA and CDR2 SQIVND come from the germline V gene (reference sequence). This CDR3 has 14 residues. The V and J ends lost 5 bases and 1 base respectively, with 11 bases between them. CDR3 residues: CASSGRVTNTEAFF. The CDR3, as DNA: TGTGCCAGTAGTGGCAGGGTGACGAACACTGAAGCTTTCTTT.

This clone appeared a few times. V gene TRBV29-1 combines with J gene TRBJ2-5; D is ambiguous. Germline assignment: CDR1 SQVTM and CDR2 ANQGSEA. This CDR3 has 10 residues. V was pared by 4 bases and J by 7 bases, with 7 bases between. CDR3 nucleotide sequence: TGCAGCGTTGCCCTGGGGACCCAGTACTTC. Protein: CSVALGTQYF.

The gene calls are TRBV7-9 and TRBJ2-1; the match to TRBD1 covers 9 bases. The length of the CDR3 is 16 residues. From germline, CDR1 is SEHNR and CDR2 FQNEAQ (reference sequence). The V gene end was trimmed by 5 bases and the J gene end by 8 bases; junction bases not matched to a gene: 13. The CDR3: CASSPKDGTGLDEQFF. CDR3 DNA: TGTGCCAGCAGCCCAAAGGACGGGACAGGGCTCGATGAGCAGTTCTTC.

The chain couples TRBV10-2 to TRBJ2-5, with 9 bases matching TRBD2. This CDR3 has 15 residues. The V gene's germline CDR1 is WSHSY and CDR2 SAAADI. After removal of 2 bases from V and 5 bases from J, the junction contained 6 bases not matched to a gene. CDR3 sequence (DNA): TGCGCCAGCAGTGAGGTCCTAGCGGGAAGGGAGACCCAGTACTTC. Encoded protein: CASSEVLAGRETQYF.

The V call is TRBV7-6, the J call TRBJ1-1; a weak D match, TRBD1 (5 bases). Per the germline V gene, CDR1 is SGHVS and CDR2 is FNYEAQ. The CDR3 has 14 residues. Trimming removed 5 bases at V and 1 base at J, with 11 bases between. CDR3 loop: CASSVITGNTEAFF. CDR3 DNA: TGTGCCAGCAGCGTTATCACAGGGAACACTGAAGCTTTCTTT.

This clone has just a few counts. The J gene is TRBJ2-2, the V gene TRBV4-3; a weak D match, TRBD2 (5 bases). The CDR3 is made up of 14 amino acids. Trimming took 3 bases from V and 7 from J, leaving 12 bases between them. Germline V gene sequence: CDR1 LGHNA, CDR2 YSLEER. The DNA for the CDR3 is TGCGCCAGCAGCCAGCTCTCAGAGGGCGGGGAGCTGTTTTTT. Protein: CASSQLSEGGELFF.

There are a few counts of this clone. The V call is TRBV2, the J call TRBJ2-7, with 10 bases fitting TRBD2. Germline V gene sequence: CDR1 SNHLY, CDR2 FYNNEI. The CDR3 runs 12 residues. V dropped 7 bases and J dropped 6; count of bases not matched to a gene: 3. The CDR3 loop is CASMKREGEQYF. CDR3 DNA: TGTGCCAGCATGAAGCGGGAGGGCGAGCAGTACTTC.